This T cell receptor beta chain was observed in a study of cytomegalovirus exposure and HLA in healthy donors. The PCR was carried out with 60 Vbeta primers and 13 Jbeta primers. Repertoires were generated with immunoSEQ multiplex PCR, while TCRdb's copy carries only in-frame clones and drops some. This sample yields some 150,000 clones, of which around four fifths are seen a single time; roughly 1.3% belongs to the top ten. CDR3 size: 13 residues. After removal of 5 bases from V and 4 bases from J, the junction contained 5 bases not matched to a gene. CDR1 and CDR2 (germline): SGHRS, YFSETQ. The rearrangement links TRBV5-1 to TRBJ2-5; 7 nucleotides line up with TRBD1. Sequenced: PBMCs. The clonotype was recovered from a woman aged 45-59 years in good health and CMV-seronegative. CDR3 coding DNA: TGCGCCAGCAGTTTCCAGGGGGTAGAGACCCAGTACTTC. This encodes CASSFQGVETQYF.